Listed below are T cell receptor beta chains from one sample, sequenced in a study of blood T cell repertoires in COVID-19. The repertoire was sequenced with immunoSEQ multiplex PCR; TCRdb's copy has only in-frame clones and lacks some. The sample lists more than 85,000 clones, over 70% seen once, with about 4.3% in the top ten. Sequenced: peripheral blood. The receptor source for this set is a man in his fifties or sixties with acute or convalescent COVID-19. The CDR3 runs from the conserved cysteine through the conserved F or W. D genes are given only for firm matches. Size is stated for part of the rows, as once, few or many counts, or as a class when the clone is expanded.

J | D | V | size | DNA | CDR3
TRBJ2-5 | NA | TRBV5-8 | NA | TGTGCCAGCAGCTTGATCCATGGGGCCGGTCAAGAGACCCAGTACTTC | CASSLIHGAGQETQYF
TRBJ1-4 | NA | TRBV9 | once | TGTGCCAGCAGCGTAGCCCCCCAGGGTGAAAAACTGTTTTTT | CASSVAPQGEKLFF
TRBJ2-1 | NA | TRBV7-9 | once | TGTGCCAGCAGCCCCAGGGGTGCAGATGAGCAGTTCTTC | CASSPRGADEQFF
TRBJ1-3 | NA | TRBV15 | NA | TGTGCCACCAGCGGTCGGACAGTTGGAAACACCATATATTTT | CATSGRTVGNTIYF
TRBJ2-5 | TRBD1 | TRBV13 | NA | TGTGCCAGCAGCCAGGACAGGGGGCTGGTCGAGACCCAGTACTTC | CASSQDRGLVETQYF
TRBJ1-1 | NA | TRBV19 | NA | TGTGCCAGTCGATCACTATTCCCGGACAGAGGGAGAAGGACTGAAGCTTTCTTT | CASRSLFPDRGRRTEAFF
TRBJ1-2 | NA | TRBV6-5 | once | TGTGCCAGCAGCCCAACTATCGGACAGTTATATGGCTACACCTTC | CASSPTIGQLYGYTF
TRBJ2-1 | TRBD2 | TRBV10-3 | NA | TGTGCCATCAGTGGGGGACTAGCGGGAGTTGTTAATGGGCAGTTCTTC | CAISGGLAGVVNGQFF
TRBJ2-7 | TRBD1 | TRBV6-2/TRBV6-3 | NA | TGTGCCAGCAGTCTCACCGGGACAGGGCACTACGAGCAGTACTTC | CASSLTGTGHYEQYF
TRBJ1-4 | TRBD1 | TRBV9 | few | TGTGCCAGCAGCGTAGCCATAGGACAGGGTAATGAAAAACTGTTTTTT | CASSVAIGQGNEKLFF
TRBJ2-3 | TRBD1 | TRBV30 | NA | TGTGCCTGGGACAGGGGGGTAACAGATACGCAGTATTTT | CAWDRGVTDTQYF
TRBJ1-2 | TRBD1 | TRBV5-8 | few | TGTGCCAGCACCCTGGGACAGGGGAGCGGTGGCTACACCTTC | CASTLGQGSGGYTF
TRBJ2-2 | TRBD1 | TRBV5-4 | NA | TGTGCCAGCAGCTTTTCGCAGGGGGCTGGAGGGGAGCTGTTTTTT | CASSFSQGAGGELFF
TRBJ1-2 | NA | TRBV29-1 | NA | TGCAGCGTTCTATCCGGGGTGGCTAACTATGGCTACACCTTC | CSVLSGVANYGYTF
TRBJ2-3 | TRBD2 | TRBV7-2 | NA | TGTGCCAGCAGCCCTGGGCTAGCGGGGGCCACAGATACGCAGTATTTT | CASSPGLAGATDTQYF
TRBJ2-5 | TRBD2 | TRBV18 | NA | TGTGCCAGCTTCCGGGGGGGGAGCCAAGAGACCCAGTACTTC | CASFRGGSQETQYF
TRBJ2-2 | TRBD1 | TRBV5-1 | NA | TGCGCCAGCAGCCCACGACAGGGGTCGGGCGGGGAGCTGTTTTTT | CASSPRQGSGGELFF
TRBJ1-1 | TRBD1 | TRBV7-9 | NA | TGTGCCAGCAGCCGTTCCGGACAGGGCTCAAGTGAAGCTTTCTTT | CASSRSGQGSSEAFF